The clone carrying this T cell receptor beta chain was detected many times. The target antigen is unknown. This entry belongs to a study of T cells after yellow fever vaccination. Study-level information: Fractions low in cell number were prepared with SMART-Seq v4 Ultra Low Input. General observations from the study: From the bulk population, abundant clonotypes could contaminate and appear within FACS-sorted repertoires. Just a small share of clonotypes turned up in the CD4 compartment as well as the CD8 compartment. Though weaker, the secondary response peaked faster, on day 5 versus 15.

TCRdb independently ran MiXCR on the 5' RACE reads; one entry per CDR3 protein. The sample contains about 550,000 distinct CDR3 sequences, about 19% of which appear only once. Trimming took 2 bases from V and 5 from J, leaving 8 bases between them. The CDR3 runs to 13 residues. The V gene's germline CDR1 is SGHTA and CDR2 FQGNSA. Sample: PBMCs, taken 15 days after the yellow fever booster vaccination. The rearrangement uses TRBV7-2 and TRBJ2-3; D not certain. This clonotype was obtained from a man aged 25-40 years who received the YFV17D yellow fever vaccine. DNA for the CDR3: TGTGCCAGCAGCTTATTTAACAGAGATACGCAGTATTTT. Encoded protein: CASSLFNRDTQYF.